This TCR beta chain came from a study of blood T cell repertoires in COVID-19. Study at large: COVID-19 samples collected from the United States, Italy and Spain covered acute and convalescent phases. PBMCs, B-cell-depleted T cells, or T cells were the source of the cDNA or gDNA that made up the material.

This CDR3 has 16 amino acids. The trim removed 7 bases at V and 0 bases at J, leaving 8 bases unmatched. The germline CDR1 and CDR2 sequences are LNHDA and SQIVND (reference sequence). This clone was seen a handful of times. Per the original data handling: For nucleated cells, counts were estimated from reference gene primer amplification. Using immunoSEQ multiplex PCR, the repertoire was profiled, and TCRdb retains in-frame clones only, with some absent. From that table come the V and J calls and clone size; the DNA was used to work out D and trimming. The sample holds 100,000 or so clones, roughly 91% seen once.

The sample consisted of peripheral blood. This chain joins TRBV19 and TRBJ2-1; 8 bases align to TRBD2. This clonotype originated in a human donor with acute or convalescent COVID-19. The donor label of this sample is uncertain. CDR3 nucleotide sequence: TGTGCCAGTACTTTCCGGGAGGGCTCCTCCTACAATGAGCAGTTCTTC. Its translation is CASTFREGSSYNEQFF.